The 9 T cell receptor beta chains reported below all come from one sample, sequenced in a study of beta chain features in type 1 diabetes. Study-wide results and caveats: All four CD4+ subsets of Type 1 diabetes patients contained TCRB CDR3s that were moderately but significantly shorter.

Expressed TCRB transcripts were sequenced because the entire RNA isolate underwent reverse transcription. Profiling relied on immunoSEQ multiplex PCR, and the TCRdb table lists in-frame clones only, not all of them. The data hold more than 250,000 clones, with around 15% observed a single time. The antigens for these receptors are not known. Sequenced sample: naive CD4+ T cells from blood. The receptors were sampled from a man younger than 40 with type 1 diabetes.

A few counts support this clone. The CDR3 loop is CASSRTVGGETQYF. The CDR3 DNA reads TGTGCCAGCAGCCGCACCGTAGGAGGAGAGACCCAGTACTTC. The chain uses TRBV13 and TRBJ2-5; possibly TRBD2 for D (5 bases). Trimming stripped 5 bases from V and 4 bases from J, with 14 bases between. This CDR3 spans 14 amino acids. CDR1 and CDR2 (germline): PRHDT, FYEKMQ (reference sequence).

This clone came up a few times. CDR3 sequence: CASSEALARPETQYF. CDR3 DNA: TGTGCCAGCAGTGAAGCGCTCGCCAGGCCGGAGACCCAGTACTTC. The chain has TRBV6-1 and TRBJ2-5; D gene uncertain. This CDR3 contains 15 residues. V was trimmed by 0 bases and J by 5 bases, leaving 13 bases between them. Germline V gene data show CDR1 as MNHNS and CDR2 as SASEGT.

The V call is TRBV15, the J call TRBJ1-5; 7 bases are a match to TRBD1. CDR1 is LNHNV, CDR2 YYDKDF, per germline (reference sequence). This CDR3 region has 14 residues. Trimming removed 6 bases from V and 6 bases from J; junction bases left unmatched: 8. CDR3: CATSHPGTAQPQHF. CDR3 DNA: TGTGCCACCAGTCACCCCGGGACAGCTCAGCCCCAGCATTTT.

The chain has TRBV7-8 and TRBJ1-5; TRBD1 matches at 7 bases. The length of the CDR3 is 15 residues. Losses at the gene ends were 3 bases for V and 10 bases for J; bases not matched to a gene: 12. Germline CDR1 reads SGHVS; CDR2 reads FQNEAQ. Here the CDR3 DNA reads TGTGCCAGCAGCTTGATCCAGGGGGAAGTGGATCCCCAGCATTTT. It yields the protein CASSLIQGEVDPQHF.

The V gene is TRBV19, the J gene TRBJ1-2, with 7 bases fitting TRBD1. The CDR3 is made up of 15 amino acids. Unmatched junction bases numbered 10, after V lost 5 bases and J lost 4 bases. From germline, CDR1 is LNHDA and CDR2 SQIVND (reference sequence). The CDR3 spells CASSPSGGSSYGYTF. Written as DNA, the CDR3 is TGTGCCAGTAGTCCCTCAGGGGGGTCATCCTATGGCTACACCTTC.

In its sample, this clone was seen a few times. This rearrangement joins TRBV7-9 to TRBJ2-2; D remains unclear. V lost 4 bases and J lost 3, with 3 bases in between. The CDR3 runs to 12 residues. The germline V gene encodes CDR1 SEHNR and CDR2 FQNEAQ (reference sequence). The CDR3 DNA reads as TGTGCCAGCAGCTCGGACACCGGGGAGCTGTTTTTT. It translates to CASSSDTGELFF. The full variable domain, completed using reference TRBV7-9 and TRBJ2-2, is DTGVSQNPRHKITKRGQNVTFRCDPISEHNRLYWYRQTLGQGPEFLTYFQNEAQLEKSRLLSDRFSAERPKGSFSTLEIQRTEQGDSAMYLCASSSDTGELFFGEGSRLTVL.

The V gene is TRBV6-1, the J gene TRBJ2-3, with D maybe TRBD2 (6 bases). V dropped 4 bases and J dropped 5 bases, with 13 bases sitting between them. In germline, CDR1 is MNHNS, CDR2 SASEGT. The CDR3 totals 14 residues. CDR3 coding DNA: TGTGCCAGCAGTGTAACGGGAGTGGGAGATACGCAGTATTTT. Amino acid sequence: CASSVTGVGDTQYF.

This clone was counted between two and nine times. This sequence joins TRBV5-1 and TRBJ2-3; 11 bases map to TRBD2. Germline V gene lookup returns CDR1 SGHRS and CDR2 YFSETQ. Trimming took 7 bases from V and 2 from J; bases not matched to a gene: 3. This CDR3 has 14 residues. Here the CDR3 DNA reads TGCGCCAGCGGGACTAGCGGAAACACAGATACGCAGTATTTT. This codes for CASGTSGNTDTQYF.

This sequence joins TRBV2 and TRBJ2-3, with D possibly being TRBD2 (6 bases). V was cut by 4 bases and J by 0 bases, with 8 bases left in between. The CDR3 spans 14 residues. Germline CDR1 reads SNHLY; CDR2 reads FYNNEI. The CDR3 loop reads CASSAGTSTDTQYF. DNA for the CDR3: TGTGCCAGCAGTGCCGGGACTAGCACAGATACGCAGTATTTT.